This TCR beta chain was sequenced during a study of vaccination and CD4 T cells after COVID-19. Overall study: Samples were taken after vaccination, a median of around 67 days after dose two, with a range of 14 to 241.

Scientists ran DNA taken from cultured CD4+ T cells through the Oncomine TCR Beta short-read assay for sequencing. TCRdb independently ran MiXCR on the PCR reads; one entry per CDR3 protein. The repertoire holds 11,000 or so distinct CDR3 sequences, with about 40% as singletons. Treatment defined: 10-day PBMC culture with coronavirus spike peptide pools or control peptides (ViraFEST assay). This clonotype was detected only a few times. Its antigen is not identified. The sample consisted of CD4+ T cells from blood, cultured in vitro. This receptor was identified in a human donor who had recovered from COVID-19.

CDR3 loop: CASRVTGDTNYGYTF. The CDR3 DNA is TGTGCCAGCAGAGTGACAGGAGACACTAACTATGGCTACACCTTC. The chain recombines TRBV6-4 with TRBJ1-2; tentatively, D is TRBD1 (6 bases). Germline CDR1 is MRHNA and CDR2 is SNTAGT. Trimming took 6 bases from V and 0 from J, leaving 14 bases between them. The CDR3 has 15 amino acids.